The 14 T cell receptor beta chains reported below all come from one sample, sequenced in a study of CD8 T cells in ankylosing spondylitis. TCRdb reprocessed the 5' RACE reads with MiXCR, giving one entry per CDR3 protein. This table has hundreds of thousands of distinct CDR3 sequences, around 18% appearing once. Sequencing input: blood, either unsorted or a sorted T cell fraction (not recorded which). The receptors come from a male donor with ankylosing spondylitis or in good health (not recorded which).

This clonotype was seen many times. The CDR3 sequence is CASSVRGGGAWAGELFF. The CDR3 DNA sequence: TGTGCCAGCAGCGTCCGGGGAGGGGGCGCCTGGGCCGGGGAGCTGTTTTTT. The rearrangement links TRBV7-3 to TRBJ2-2; either TRBD1 or TRBD2 may supply D (7 bases each). Trimming shortened V by 5 bases and J by 6 bases, and 22 bases separated the two germline ends. Per the germline V gene, CDR1 is SGHTA and CDR2 is FQGTGA. This CDR3 has 17 amino acids.

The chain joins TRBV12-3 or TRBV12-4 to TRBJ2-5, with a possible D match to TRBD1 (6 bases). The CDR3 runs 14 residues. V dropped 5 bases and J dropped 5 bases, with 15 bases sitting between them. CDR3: CASSRRTEAETQYF. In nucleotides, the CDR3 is TGTGCCAGCAGTCGTAGGACAGAGGCCGAGACCCAGTACTTC.

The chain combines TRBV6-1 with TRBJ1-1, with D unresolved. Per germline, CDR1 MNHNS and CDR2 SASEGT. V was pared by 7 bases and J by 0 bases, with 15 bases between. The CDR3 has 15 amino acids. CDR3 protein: CASIPSGLMNTEAFF. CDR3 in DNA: TGTGCCAGCATTCCCTCGGGGTTAATGAACACTGAAGCTTTCTTT.

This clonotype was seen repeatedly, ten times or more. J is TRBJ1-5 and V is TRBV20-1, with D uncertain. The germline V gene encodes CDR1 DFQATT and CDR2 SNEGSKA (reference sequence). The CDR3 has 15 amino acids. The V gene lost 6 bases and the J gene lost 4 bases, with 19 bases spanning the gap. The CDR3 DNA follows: TGCAGTGCCCGAGGGCAGGTCAGGAGAAATCAGCCCCAGCATTTT. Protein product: CSARGQVRRNQPQHF.

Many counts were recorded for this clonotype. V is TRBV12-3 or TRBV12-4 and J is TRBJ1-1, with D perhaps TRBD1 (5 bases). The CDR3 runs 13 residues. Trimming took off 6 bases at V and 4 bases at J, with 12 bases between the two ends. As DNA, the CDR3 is TGTGCCAGCAGGGGGCTGGGCGGCACTGAAGCTTTCTTT. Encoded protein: CASRGLGGTEAFF.

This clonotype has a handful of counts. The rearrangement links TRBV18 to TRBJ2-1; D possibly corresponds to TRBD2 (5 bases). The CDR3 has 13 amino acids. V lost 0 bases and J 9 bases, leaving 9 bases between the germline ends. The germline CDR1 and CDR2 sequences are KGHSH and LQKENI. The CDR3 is CASSPPGESEQFF. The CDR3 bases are TGTGCCAGCTCACCACCGGGAGAAAGTGAGCAGTTCTTC. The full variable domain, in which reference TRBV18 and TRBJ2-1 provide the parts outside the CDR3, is NAGVMQNPRHLVRRRGQEARLRCSPMKGHSHVYWYRQLPEEGLKFMVYLQKENIIDESGMPKERFSAEFPKEGPSILRIQQVVRGDSAAYFCASSPPGESEQFFGPGTRLTVL.

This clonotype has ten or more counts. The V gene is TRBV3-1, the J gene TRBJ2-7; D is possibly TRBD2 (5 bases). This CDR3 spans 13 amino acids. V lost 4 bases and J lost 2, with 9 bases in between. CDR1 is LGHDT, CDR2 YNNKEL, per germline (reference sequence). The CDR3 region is CASSPGFTYEQYV. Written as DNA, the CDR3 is TGTGCCAGCAGCCCGGGATTCACCTACGAGCAGTACGTC.

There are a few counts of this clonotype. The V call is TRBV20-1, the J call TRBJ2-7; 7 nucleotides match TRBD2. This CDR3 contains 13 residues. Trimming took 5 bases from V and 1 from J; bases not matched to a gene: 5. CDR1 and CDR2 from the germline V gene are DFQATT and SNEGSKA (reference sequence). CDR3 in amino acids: CSARDYRSYEQYV. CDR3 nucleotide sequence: TGCAGTGCTCGGGACTACCGATCCTACGAGCAGTACGTC.

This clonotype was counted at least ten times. The DNA of the CDR3 is TGTGCCGGCTCAACGTCCTTCAATCAGCCCCAGCATTTT. It specifies CAGSTSFNQPQHF. The chain is built from TRBV6-6 and TRBJ1-5; D unclear. This CDR3 has 13 residues. V shed 11 bases and J shed 3 bases, with 14 bases lying between them. CDR1 is MNHNY, CDR2 SVGAGI, per germline (reference sequence).

CDR3 amino acids: CASSGTSFEQFF. The CDR3 region has the DNA TGTGCCAGCAGCGGGACTAGTTTTGAGCAGTTCTTC. The chain combines TRBV5-6 with TRBJ2-1; 8 bases line up with TRBD2. The CDR3 totals 12 residues. Germline V gene lookup returns CDR1 SGHDT and CDR2 YYEEEE. Trimming took 4 bases from V and 9 from J; bases not matched to a gene: 3.

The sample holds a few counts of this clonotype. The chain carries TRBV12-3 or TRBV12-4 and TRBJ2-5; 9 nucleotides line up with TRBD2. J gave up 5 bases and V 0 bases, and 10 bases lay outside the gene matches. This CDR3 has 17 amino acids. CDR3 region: CASSLAQNLAGRETQYF. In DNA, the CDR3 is TGTGCCAGCAGTTTAGCACAAAACCTAGCGGGACGCGAGACCCAGTACTTC.

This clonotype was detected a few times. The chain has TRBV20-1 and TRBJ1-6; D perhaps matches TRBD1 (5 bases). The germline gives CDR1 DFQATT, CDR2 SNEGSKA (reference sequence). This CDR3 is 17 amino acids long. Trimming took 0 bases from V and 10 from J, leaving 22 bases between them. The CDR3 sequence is CSARDQTRGGTDSPLHF. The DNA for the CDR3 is TGCAGTGCTAGAGATCAAACCCGGGGCGGGACGGACTCACCCCTCCACTTT.

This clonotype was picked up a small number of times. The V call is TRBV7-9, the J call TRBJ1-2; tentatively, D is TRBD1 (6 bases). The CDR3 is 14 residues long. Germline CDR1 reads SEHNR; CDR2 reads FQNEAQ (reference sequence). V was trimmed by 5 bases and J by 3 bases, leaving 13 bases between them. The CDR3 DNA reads TGTGCCAGCAGCCCCGGAGGGGGTGACTATGGCTACACCTTC. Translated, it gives CASSPGGGDYGYTF. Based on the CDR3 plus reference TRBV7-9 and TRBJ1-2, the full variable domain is DTGVSQNPRHKITKRGQNVTFRCDPISEHNRLYWYRQTLGQGPEFLTYFQNEAQLEKSRLLSDRFSAERPKGSFSTLEIQRTEQGDSAMYLCASSPGGGDYGYTFGSGTRLTVV.

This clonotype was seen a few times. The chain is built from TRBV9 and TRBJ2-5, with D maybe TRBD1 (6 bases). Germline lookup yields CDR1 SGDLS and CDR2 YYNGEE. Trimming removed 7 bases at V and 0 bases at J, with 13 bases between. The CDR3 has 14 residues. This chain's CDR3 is CASSGQTYQETQYF. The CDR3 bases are TGTGCCAGCTCCGGACAGACGTACCAAGAGACCCAGTACTTC. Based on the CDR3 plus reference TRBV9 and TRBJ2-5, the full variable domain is DSGVTQTPKHLITATGQRVTLRCSPRSGDLSVYWYQQSLDQGLQFLIQYYNGEERAKGNILERFSAQQFPDLHSELNLSSLELGDSALYFCASSGQTYQETQYFGPGTRLLVL.